This entry features one T cell receptor (beta chain) sequence. The antigen is undetermined. These data belong to a study of T cells in narcolepsy. Study-wide points: Blood of same and different patients, but not healthy controls, reportedly held recurring autoreactive clonotypes.

The data were produced by immunoSEQ multiplex PCR, yet TCRdb's version contains in-frame clones alone and is incomplete. This table holds under 40,000 clones, around 75% found once. This clonotype was obtained from a human donor with narcolepsy. What was sequenced was CD45RA- memory CD4+ T cells from PBMCs.

Here the CDR3 reads CASEDSYGYTF. CDR3 sequence (DNA): TGTGCCAGTGAGGACAGCTATGGCTACACCTTC. The rearrangement uses TRBV19 and TRBJ1-2; D is possibly TRBD1 (6 bases). The germline V gene encodes CDR1 LNHDA and CDR2 SQIVND (reference sequence). V was pared by 8 bases and J by 4 bases, with 8 bases between. The CDR3 length is 11 residues.